This TCR beta chain was sequenced during a study of T cell responses to AZD1222 COVID-19 vaccine. Study-wide findings and caveats: Repertoire samples came only from after the peak T cell response. Reportedly, nearly half the spike-specific TCRs target unmutated variant regions. Across spike, vaccine-associated CD4 TCRs were found, dominant at 160-218 and 743-854. Clonal diversity was possibly underestimated, and white British individuals and females predominated among donors.

Trimming shortened V by 3 bases and J by 2 bases, and 2 bases separated the two germline ends. CDR1 is LNHDA and CDR2 is SQIVND in the germline V gene (reference sequence). The CDR3 consists of 12 residues. Concerning this clone itself: Its antigen is not known.

TCRdb keeps only in-frame clones here, not all; method: immunoSEQ multiplex PCR. The sample lists some 100,000 clones, over 75% seen once, with 1% to 1.5% in the top ten. Sequencing used peripheral blood, obtained on day 0 of AZD1222 vaccination. The receptor was isolated from an adult in good health. The J gene is TRBJ1-5, the V gene TRBV19; D is ambiguous. CDR3 bases: TGTGCCAGTAGTATGGGCAATCAGCCCCAGCATTTT. This translates into CASSMGNQPQHF.